This note documents a single TCR beta chain sequence. What it recognizes is unknown. This sample was taken from a study of T cells after yellow fever vaccination. Conversion of TCR transcripts into cDNA relied on 5'RACE template switching, which added a universal primer site and UMIs. TCRdb used MiXCR to reprocess the 5' RACE reads, holding one entry per CDR3 protein. Counted here are 610,000 or so distinct CDR3 sequences, 12% occurring once; the ten biggest clones make up about 15%. Study-wide findings and caveats: Though weaker, the secondary response peaked faster, on day 5 versus 15. Subsequent booster samples again held most clones from primary vaccination (roughly 96% CD4, 85% to 90% CD8). Shared CD4/CD8 clonotypes were a small share, likely from convergent recombination.

The receptor comes from a man aged 30 to 45 who received the YFV17D yellow fever vaccine. The sample was PBMCs, taken on the day of the yellow fever booster vaccination.

The CDR3, as DNA: TGCGCCAGCAGCCTGACTAGCGGGAGGGCGAGCTCCTACAATGAGCAGTTCTTC. This encodes CASSLTSGRASSYNEQFF. This chain connects TRBV4-3 to TRBJ2-1, with 14 positions matching TRBD2. The CDR3 is 18 amino acids. Germline V gives CDR1 LGHNA, CDR2 YSLEER. The V segment lost 4 bases and the J segment 0 bases; nucleotides outside the gene matches: 5.